What follows describes a single T cell receptor beta chain. Source study methods: Amplification from reference gene primers served as the basis for estimated nucleated cell counts. Sequencing used immunoSEQ multiplex PCR; TCRdb keeps in-frame clones, though not all of them. V and J calls and clone size come straight from that table; D and trimming were deduced from the DNA. In the table there are about 490,000 clones, 70% to 90% of which are singletons. This CDR3 is 16 amino acids long. V gave up 0 bases and J gave up 0 bases, with 9 bases separating them. Germline loops: CDR1 MNHNY, CDR2 SVGAGI (reference sequence). This record comes from a study of blood T cell repertoires in COVID-19.

This chain connects TRBV6-6 to TRBJ1-5; D is unresolved. Material for sequencing was peripheral blood. This clonotype was obtained from a human donor in a cohort sampled during active COVID-19. The CDR3 bases are TGTGCCAGCAGTTACTCAGCTTTTAATAGCAATCAGCCCCAGCATTTT. Its protein product is CASSYSAFNSNQPQHF.